This TCR beta chain emerged from a study of cytomegalovirus exposure and HLA in healthy donors (dated 2017 in TCRdb). For the study in its entirety: An earlier analysis of roughly 570 of the donors reported over 250 Gb of sequence data and approximately 120 million unique TCR beta sequences obtained from about 180 million T cells. Roughly 300 gigabases of sequencing data and some 85 million unique TCR sequences were included in an early release covering under 650 HLA-typed donors. The genetic ancestry cluster associated with self-reported Caucasian donors included 70% to 85% of the approximately 430 genotyped donors. The aim of the study was to test whether cataloging public T cell receptors could identify signatures of past pathogen exposure. The study used immunosequencing to profile the T cell repertoires of 670 or so subjects and linked those repertoires to cytomegalovirus serostatus. A separate validation cohort of 100 to 150 different subjects was used in addition to the roughly 720-subject first cohort. To predict cytomegalovirus infection status, the study combined high-throughput TCR immunosequencing, statistical association of individual TCRs with disease status, and machine learning. In a later analysis, previously published TCR beta repertoires from several hundred donors were re-analyzed and high-resolution HLA genotyping was added so that TCR occurrence patterns could be studied. In the later analysis, no new phenotypic data were used to find candidate immune exposures; instead, reliance was placed on TCR beta sequences and their occurrence across donors. An earlier analysis of some 500 of the donors used high-throughput TCR beta sequencing to judge whether each TCR beta V gene segment behaved as functional or pseudogenic. Alongside the repertoire data, information on donor age, sex, ethnicity and CMV serostatus was compiled. Genome-wide SNP genotypes for about 60% of the roughly 700 donors were used in a later genetic analysis, which treated that subset as a discovery cohort. All discovery cohort repertoires had been generated using a single sequencing platform. HLA typing covered class I and class II loci at four-digit resolution. The number of donors typed differed by locus, with 629-630 for A, B, C, DRB1 and DQB1, roughly 550 for DQA1, 606 for DPA1, and 450 to 480 for DPB1. Roughly 5 DR-DQ haplotypes were handled as single units for association and clustering, since linkage in the cohort was strong. Among about 410 genotyped donors of the cohort, an average of around 220,000 unique TCR beta nucleotide sequences was sequenced per donor, of which about 19% were non-productive. The research as a whole found: A further reported finding was that TCR beta sequences accurately predicted the HLA-A and HLA-B alleles for most subjects in the first cohort. CMV serostatus was the only immune exposure information available for the cohort. The study listed 150 to 200 TCR beta chains as associated with cytomegalovirus. Presence/absence analyses assumed roughly uniform sequencing depth across donors, an assumption that may not hold. Because HLA typing was missing for some donors at each locus, association tests included only the typed subset. The classifier was reported to diagnose cytomegalovirus status with high specificity and sensitivity in both the original cohort and the validation cohort. Several of the top co-occurrence clusters appeared to be linked to parvovirus B19, influenza, CMV and Epstein-Barr virus, according to a later analysis. A cluster of highly shared sequence variants was judged likely to represent a technical artifact of the sequencing pipeline. At a false discovery rate of 0.05, a later analysis linked under 20,000 TCR beta sequences to specific HLA alleles. In this cohort, only TCR beta chains were sequenced, and detectable features were limited by the absence of alpha or paired-chain data. The authors suggested that the approach could potentially be extended to other disease states and immunological phenotypes. A later genetic analysis associated a missense DCLRE1C variant with V-gene and J-gene trimming of TCR beta chains, and an independent cohort replicated the association. Compared with equally common non-associated chains, HLA-associated TCR beta chains in a later analysis were more clonally expanded and had lower generation probabilities. Strong co-occurrence of HLA alleles, especially DR and DQ, made assigning TCR associations to individual alleles difficult. According to a later analysis, most CMV-associated TCR beta chains appeared to be HLA-restricted, and the HLA associations seemed to be driven largely by CMV exposure. Linkage disequilibrium might explain the correlated functional status among segregating V segments, but an unknown experimental factor could not be ruled out. In an earlier analysis of 500 to 650 of the donors, most TCR beta V segments appeared in productive rearrangements about 87% or about 30% of the time, broadly matching IMGT annotations. Because the 87-base-pair reads could not distinguish some IMGT-functional V segments, including TRBV6-2 and TRBV6-3, those segments were excluded. Most TCR sequences were observed very rarely across donors, whereas some public TCRs were present in many individuals. In vitro tests confirmed that a few of the cytomegalovirus-associated TCR beta chains recognize cytomegalovirus antigens. A later genetic analysis reported fewer N-insertions in productive TCRs among donors in an Asian-associated ancestry cluster than the roughly 620-donor mean. In a later analysis, TCR association rates were found to vary across HLA loci, with the most associated TCRs seen for DRB1 alleles and the fewest for HLA-C alleles. The earlier analysis of about 600 of the donors excluded seventeen rarely observed V segments, including chromosome 9 orphons, because counts were too low.

Libraries were prepared through the immunoSEQ multiplex PCR assay. For the multiplex PCR, a mixture combining 60 forward primers for TCR Vbeta segments and 13 reverse primers for TCR Jbeta segments was used. Amplification of the CDR3 region of rearranged TCR beta genes was performed with a multiplex PCR assay on genomic DNA. Amplified TCR beta libraries were sequenced as 87-base-pair reads on the Illumina HiSeq System. The original methods were these. Across the 700 or so repertoires, a later analysis counted tens of millions of unique TCR beta chains, around 11 million of which were shared by at least two donors. A nearest-neighbor algorithm error-corrected the raw reads and collapsed the reads into unique sequences, merging closely related sequences to remove PCR and sequencing errors. CDR3 sequences were aligned to IMGT reference sequences to assign V, D and J gene segments. For a sequence to be retained, at least a six-nucleotide match to both a V gene segment and a J gene segment was required. Rearrangements were classified as productive when the CDR3 lacked stop codons and remained in frame with V and J, and all other rearrangements were classified as non-productive. Following IMGT convention, CDR3 was defined as the stretch from the second conserved V-encoded cysteine to the conserved J-encoded phenylalanine. The earlier analysis of around 640 of the donors excluded sequences that lacked an unambiguous match to a single V gene segment. An earlier analysis of fewer than 750 of the donors classified V segments as functional when productive rearrangements were above 56.7% and as segregating when the standard deviation between donors was above 5%. A statistical classification framework was developed to diagnose cytomegalovirus status using the catalog of TCR beta chain sequences. A later analysis assigned V and J genes by comparing TCR nucleotide sequences with IMGT/GENE-DB human TR gene sequences. In a later analysis, CDR3 sequences and most-parsimonious VDJ recombination scenarios were assigned using the TCRdist pipeline. In a later analysis, each TCR beta chain was defined by its CDR3 amino acid sequence together with its V-gene family, and reads without a unique V-gene family were excluded. As a way to deal with suspected cross-contamination and a sequencing artifact, a later analysis dropped approximately 570 nucleotide sequences that were highly shared and had low generation probability. For each public chain, a later analysis derived a clonal expansion index from normalized ranks of inferred template counts within each repertoire. Generation probabilities in a later analysis came from a VDJ recombination model fitted to out-of-frame rearrangements, and those results were checked against IGoR. Hypergeometric tests were used in a later analysis to score TCR-TCR, TCR-HLA and TCR-CMV co-occurrence, with a repertoire-size bias correction applied to the TCR pairs. A later analysis estimated false discovery rates by permuting HLA or CMV assignments 20 times. In a later analysis, co-occurring TCRs were grouped using DBSCAN, and TCRdist sequence similarity was added for clustering within HLA-allele-positive subsets. Repertoires with fewer than 30,000 or more than 120,000 public chains were left out of co-occurrence clustering, as were about 5 repertoires with anomalous nucleotide sharing. The source is immuneACCESS, and TCRdb retained only in-frame sequences with V and J called. Part of the clones is not carried over; for the studies checked, unresolved V genes explain less than half of this, and the remainder is unexplained. Clone size and V and J calls were adopted from that table, with D and trimming inferred from the DNA. The sample table records more than 100,000 clones; approximately 60% of these occur just once. The ten largest clones capture 2.4% of the sample.

The cohort comprised some 680 healthy bone marrow donors. At the time of sampling, all cohort members were nominally healthy, though unrecorded immune exposures were likely present. The donor tested CMV seronegative and was one of the 352 seronegative cohort members. Each donor provided a peripheral blood sample, and peripheral blood mononuclear cells were used for TCR beta sequencing. Genomic DNA extraction from the blood cell samples was performed with the Qiagen DNeasy Blood Extraction Kit. The V end loses 7 bases and the J end loses 2 bases, and a stretch of 14 bases separates them. The CDR3 measures 14 amino acids from cysteine to phenylalanine. Here the CDR3 DNA is all that survives: 42 bases in frame from base 1. Reading the germline V gene (reference sequence) gives CDR1 LNHDA and CDR2 SQIVND. Comment on this clone: Its antigen remains unidentified. Within one base of it there is no much larger clone, and no base qualities were kept.

The TCR sequence derives from a woman in her thirties or forties in good health and CMV-seronegative. Sequenced input: PBMCs. The sequence is built from TRBV19 and TRBJ1-1, with the D gene call left open. The DNA reads as follows: TGTGCCAGTACCCAAGTTGGGAGTAACACTGAAGCTTTCTTT. Its translation is CASTQVGSNTEAFF.